The 26 T cell receptor beta chains given below trace back to one sample, sequenced in a study of PD-L1 blockade in urothelial cancer. Some clones are missing from TCRdb's copy, which holds only in-frame ones; the method was immunoSEQ multiplex PCR. The sample yields 87,000 or so clones, roughly 84% seen once. Time point of the sample: pretreatment peripheral blood. The starting material was PBMCs, obtained around atezolizumab (anti-PD-L1) treatment. Receptors were obtained from a man in his fifties or sixties with urothelial cancer.

This chain connects TRBV6-5 to TRBJ1-5, with 7 nucleotides matching TRBD1. V was clipped by 4 bases and J by 6 bases; unmatched bases: 9. Germline V gives CDR1 MNHEY, CDR2 SVGAGI. The CDR3 has 15 amino acids. The CDR3 DNA sequence: TGTGCCAGCAGTTCGGGACAGCCGGGCCCTCAGCCCCAGCATTTT. Amino acid sequence: CASSSGQPGPQPQHF.

The V gene is TRBV7-2, the J gene TRBJ1-5; D unresolved. The CDR3 extends over 13 amino acids. Germline V lookup: CDR1 SGHTA, CDR2 FQGNSA. Trimming removed 1 base at V and 3 bases at J, with 4 bases between. For the CDR3, the DNA is TGTGCCAGCAGCTTAGAGCACAATCAGCCCCAGCATTTT. This encodes CASSLEHNQPQHF.

The chain is built from TRBV28 and TRBJ1-2; 10 bases are a match to TRBD1. Germline V CDR1 and CDR2: MDHEN, SYDVKM. The CDR3 contains 16 residues. Unmatched junction bases numbered 7, after V lost 6 bases and J lost 0 bases. The CDR3 is CASSETGGSANYGYTF. CDR3 DNA sequence: TGTGCCAGCAGCGAGACAGGGGGCAGCGCTAACTATGGCTACACCTTC.

J is TRBJ2-5 and V is TRBV7-7; TRBD1 is a possible D gene (6 bases). Germline V gene data show CDR1 as SSHAT and CDR2 as FNYEAQ (reference sequence). The CDR3 spans 14 residues. V lost 2 bases and J lost 4, with 11 bases in between. CDR3 nucleotides: TGTGCCAGCAGCTTAACAGGGAAGGGAGAGACCCAGTACTTC. This codes for CASSLTGKGETQYF.

This chain connects TRBV9 to TRBJ2-5; TRBD2 might be the D (6 bases). Germline V gives CDR1 SGDLS, CDR2 YYNGEE. The V and J ends lost 0 bases and 5 bases respectively, with 11 bases between them. This CDR3 comprises 14 residues. The CDR3 DNA follows: TGTGCCAGCAGCGTAGATCAACGGGGGGAGACCCAGTACTTC. Translation gives CASSVDQRGETQYF.

This clone has just a few counts. V usage is TRBV4-1 and J usage is TRBJ1-3; no clear D. V was cut by 0 bases and J by 3 bases, with 12 bases left in between. This CDR3 comprises 16 residues. Germline loops: CDR1 MGHRA, CDR2 YSYEKL. The CDR3 sequence is CASSQEDWVDGNTIYF. In nucleotides, the CDR3 is TGCGCCAGCAGCCAAGAGGACTGGGTGGATGGAAACACCATATATTTT.

Points on this clone: The same CDR3 arises from other DNA sequences in this sample as well. This rearrangement joins TRBV6-6 to TRBJ2-7; the D is unclear. Germline CDR1 reads MNHNY; CDR2 reads SVGAGI (reference sequence). V gave up 0 bases and J gave up 3 bases, with 9 bases separating them. This CDR3 has 14 residues. The CDR3 spells CASSYSPGSYEQYF. The CDR3, as DNA: TGTGCCAGCAGTTACTCGCCAGGAAGCTACGAGCAGTACTTC.

The chain is built from TRBV18 and TRBJ1-1; 7 nucleotides align to TRBD1. The CDR3 is made up of 14 amino acids. The V and J ends lost 6 bases and 1 base, in that order; junction bases with no gene match: 5. CDR1 is KGHSH and CDR2 is LQKENI in the germline V gene. This CDR3 is CASSTRQGNTEAFF. The CDR3 DNA sequence: TGTGCCAGCTCGACGCGACAGGGGAACACTGAAGCTTTCTTT.

This chain uses TRBV19 with TRBJ1-5, with TRBD1 matching over 7 bases. This CDR3 comprises 15 residues. V was pared by 5 bases and J by 7 bases, with 11 bases of the junction left unmatched. From germline, CDR1 is LNHDA and CDR2 SQIVND (reference sequence). The chain's CDR3 is CASSREGARAQPQHF. CDR3 DNA sequence: TGTGCCAGTAGTCGGGAGGGGGCGAGAGCCCAGCCCCAGCATTTT.

The V gene is TRBV5-6, the J gene TRBJ2-7; 7 bases are a match to TRBD2. J gave up 6 bases and V 2 bases, and 2 bases lay outside the gene matches. The CDR3 totals 12 residues. CDR1 and CDR2 from the germline V gene are SGHDT and YYEEEE. The chain's CDR3 is CASSLGTTEQYF. The CDR3 DNA is TGTGCCAGCAGCTTAGGGACTACCGAGCAGTACTTC.

This chain uses TRBV5-1 with TRBJ2-3, with TRBD1 as a possible D gene (6 bases). The CDR3 runs 16 residues. Germline assignment: CDR1 SGHRS and CDR2 YFSETQ. Trimming removed 1 base from V and 0 bases from J, with 12 bases in between. CDR3 amino acids: CASSLRGGQSTDTQYF. DNA for the CDR3: TGCGCCAGCAGCTTGCGTGGCGGACAGAGCACAGATACGCAGTATTTT.

J is TRBJ2-7 and V is TRBV5-1; 7 nucleotides align to TRBD2. This CDR3 has 14 amino acids. Looked up from germline, CDR1 is SGHRS and CDR2 is YFSETQ. V gave up 1 base and J gave up 2 bases; unmatched junction bases: 3. The CDR3 spells CASSLRLAAYEQYF. In DNA form, the CDR3 reads TGCGCCAGCAGCTTGCGGCTAGCGGCCTACGAGCAGTACTTC.

This chain connects TRBV7-2 to TRBJ1-5; 9 bases agree with TRBD1. The CDR3 loop spans 16 amino acids. Germline trimming cut 0 bases from V and 7 bases from J; bases unmatched to any gene: 7. The germline gives CDR1 SGHTA, CDR2 FQGNSA. CDR3 bases: TGTGCCAGCAGCTTAGCCGGGACAGGGTTGGGACAGCCCCAGCATTTT. It yields the protein CASSLAGTGLGQPQHF.

The chain recombines TRBV6-1 with TRBJ1-3, with D possibly matching TRBD1 (6 bases). There are 14 residues in the CDR3. Between the trimmed V and J ends, which lost 4 bases and 4 bases, there was a span of 11 bases. Germline values: CDR1 MNHNS, CDR2 SASEGT. CDR3 residues: CASSVLGTGNTIYF. CDR3 sequence (DNA): TGTGCCAGCAGTGTCCTCGGGACAGGAAACACCATATATTTT.

The rearrangement joins TRBV13 to TRBJ2-5, with no clear D. The V and J ends lost 5 bases and 5 bases respectively, with 12 bases between them. Per the germline V gene, CDR1 is PRHDT and CDR2 is FYEKMQ (reference sequence). CDR3 length equals 13 residues. The CDR3 region is CASSPRPGETQYF. The CDR3 DNA is TGTGCCAGCAGCCCCCGCCCCGGGGAGACCCAGTACTTC.

This chain uses TRBV19 with TRBJ1-5, with D possibly matching TRBD1 (5 bases). The V gene's germline CDR1 is LNHDA and CDR2 SQIVND (reference sequence). The CDR3 length is 15 residues. Trimming removed 3 bases at V and 1 base at J, with 10 bases between. CDR3 nucleotide sequence: TGTGCCAGTAGTATTGATCGGGGGAGCAATCAGCCCCAGCATTTT. As protein: CASSIDRGSNQPQHF.

The V and J genes are TRBV4-1 and TRBJ1-5; TRBD1 is a possible D gene (5 bases). CDR3 size: 16 residues. V lost 0 bases and J 6 bases, leaving 15 bases between the germline ends. Per germline, CDR1 MGHRA and CDR2 YSYEKL. Here the CDR3 reads CASSQDPGQGGQPQHF. The DNA for the CDR3 is TGCGCCAGCAGCCAAGATCCTGGGCAGGGTGGTCAGCCCCAGCATTTT.

The CDR3 spells CASSEGQYTGELFF. CDR3 nucleotides: TGTGCCAGCAGCGAGGGACAGTACACCGGGGAGCTGTTTTTT. V usage is TRBV9 and J usage is TRBJ2-2; 7 nucleotides line up with TRBD1. Germline V gene sequence: CDR1 SGDLS, CDR2 YYNGEE. This CDR3 is built from 14 residues. The junction had 2 bases not matched to a gene; V was cut back by 3 bases and J by 3 bases.

CDR3 sequence: CASSYSGTGGTEAFF. In DNA, the CDR3 is TGCGCCAGCAGCTACTCCGGGACAGGGGGCACTGAAGCTTTCTTT. The rearrangement links TRBV5-1 to TRBJ1-1; 11 bases map to TRBD1. The CDR3 length is 15 residues. The V gene's germline CDR1 is SGHRS and CDR2 YFSETQ. V shed 3 bases and J 4 bases; nucleotides not matched to a gene: 5.

The J gene is TRBJ2-7, the V gene TRBV10-3; the match to TRBD2 covers 7 bases. V gave up 3 bases and J gave up 0 bases; unmatched junction bases: 5. Germline V lookup: CDR1 ENHRY, CDR2 SYGVKD. This CDR3 is built from 15 residues. The CDR3 loop reads CAISDDGGGSYEQYF. The CDR3 DNA reads TGTGCCATCAGTGACGATGGCGGGGGCTCCTACGAGCAGTACTTC.

The rearrangement joins TRBV6-5 to TRBJ2-7; perhaps TRBD2 as D (5 bases). V lost 5 bases and J 3 bases, leaving 11 bases between the germline ends. CDR3 length equals 13 residues. The germline V gene has CDR1 MNHEY and CDR2 SVGAGI. The CDR3 region has the DNA TGTGCCAGCAGTAGGGAGATAAACTACGAGCAGTACTTC. Translated, it gives CASSREINYEQYF.

V and J are TRBV5-1 and TRBJ1-1, with 9 bases matching TRBD1. The junction had 13 bases not matched to a gene; V was cut back by 5 bases and J by 5 bases. CDR1 is SGHRS and CDR2 is YFSETQ in the germline V gene. CDR3 size: 16 residues. CDR3: CASSSMRTGDYTEAFF. The CDR3 bases are TGCGCCAGCAGTTCAATGCGGACAGGGGATTATACTGAAGCTTTCTTT.

The chain has TRBV5-4 and TRBJ2-3, with 8 bases fitting TRBD2. In germline, CDR1 is SGHNT, CDR2 YYREEE (reference sequence). The CDR3 is 16 residues long. V lost 0 bases to trimming and J lost 7 bases; unmatched junction nucleotides: 10. The CDR3 here is CASSLAPAGVTNTQYF. The CDR3 DNA sequence: TGTGCCAGCAGCTTGGCACCAGCGGGAGTCACGAATACGCAGTATTTT.

The gene calls are TRBV6-9 and TRBJ1-2; weak D call: TRBD1 (5 bases). V lost 9 bases, J lost 1 base, and 15 bases lay in between. The CDR3 runs 14 residues. Per the germline V gene, CDR1 is MNHGY and CDR2 is SVAAGI. The CDR3 DNA reads TGTGCCAGGTATGTATCGGGGGTTAACTATGGCTACACCTTC. Translating gives CARYVSGVNYGYTF.

This clone was recorded a few times. The V and J genes are TRBV18 and TRBJ2-7; D not certain. Germline lookup yields CDR1 KGHSH and CDR2 LQKENI. The CDR3 contains 12 residues. V dropped 6 bases and J dropped 7 bases, with 13 bases sitting between them. CDR3 bases: TGTGCCAGCTCCTCGTCTATGTGGGAGCAGTACTTC. Encoded protein: CASSSSMWEQYF. Filled out from reference TRBV18 and TRBJ2-7, the complete variable domain reads NAGVMQNPRHLVRRRGQEARLRCSPMKGHSHVYWYRQLPEEGLKFMVYLQKENIIDESGMPKERFSAEFPKEGPSILRIQQVVRGDSAAYFCASSSSMWEQYFGPGTRLTVT.

The V call is TRBV10-1, the J call TRBJ2-7; TRBD2 aligns across 10 bases. This CDR3 spans 15 amino acids. The germline gives CDR1 WNHNN, CDR2 SYGVQD (reference sequence). Trimming took 4 bases from V and 3 from J; bases not matched to a gene: 6. CDR3 DNA sequence: TGCGCCAGCAGTGGAGGACTAGCGGATAACTACGAGCAGTACTTC. It encodes CASSGGLADNYEQYF.